This TCR beta chain was identified in a study of OX40 agonist ivuxolimab in advanced cancers. Whole-study results and caveats: No antigen was identified for the clonally expanded peripheral T cells.

This CDR3 is 16 amino acids long. V dropped 0 bases and J dropped 2 bases, with 8 bases sitting between them. CDR1 LNHNV and CDR2 YYDKDF come from the germline V gene (reference sequence). This table comes from immunoSEQ multiplex PCR, and its TCRdb copy is limited to in-frame clones, with some not included. The sample has about 72,000 clones; 85% to 90% are singletons. Concerning this clone itself: No antigen is known for it.

The V and J genes are TRBV15 and TRBJ2-6; D possibly matches TRBD1 or TRBD2 (5 bases each). The sequencing used CD4+ or CD8+ T cells sorted from blood, collected in a trial of the OX40 agonist ivuxolimab. The origin of this receptor is an adult with an advanced solid tumor such as melanoma, head and neck, liver or kidney cancer. CDR3 nucleotides: TGTGCCACCAGCAGAGATATGGGGGCTGGGGCCAACGTCCTGACTTTC. Translated, it gives CATSRDMGAGANVLTF.